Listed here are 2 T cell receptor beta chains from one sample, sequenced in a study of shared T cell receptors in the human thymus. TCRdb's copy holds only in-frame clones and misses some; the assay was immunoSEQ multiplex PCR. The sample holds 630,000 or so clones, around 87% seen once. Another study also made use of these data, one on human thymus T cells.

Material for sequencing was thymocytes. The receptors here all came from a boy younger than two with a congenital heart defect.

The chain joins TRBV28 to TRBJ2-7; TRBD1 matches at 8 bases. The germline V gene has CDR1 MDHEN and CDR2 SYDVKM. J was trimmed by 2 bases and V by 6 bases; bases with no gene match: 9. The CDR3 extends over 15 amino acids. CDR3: CASSPDRGRPYEQYF. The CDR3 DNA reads TGTGCCAGCAGCCCTGACAGGGGAAGGCCCTACGAGCAGTACTTC. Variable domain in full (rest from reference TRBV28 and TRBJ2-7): DVKVTQSSRYLVKRTGEKVFLECVQDMDHENMFWYRQDPGLGLRLIYFSYDVKMKEKGDIPEGYSVSREKKERFSLILESASTNQTSMYLCASSPDRGRPYEQYFGPGTRLTVT.

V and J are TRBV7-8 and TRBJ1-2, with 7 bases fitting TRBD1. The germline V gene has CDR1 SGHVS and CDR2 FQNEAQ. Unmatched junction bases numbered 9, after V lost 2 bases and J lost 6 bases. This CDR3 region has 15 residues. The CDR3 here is CASSLCSDRADGYTF. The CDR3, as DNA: TGTGCCAGCAGCTTATGTTCAGACAGGGCCGATGGCTACACCTTC.